This passage covers 14 T cell receptor beta chains from one sample sequenced in a study of blood T cell repertoires in COVID-19. Here immunoSEQ multiplex PCR was the method, and the copy in TCRdb shows in-frame clones only, minus some. The table lists some 220,000 clones, 80% of them singletons. Sequences were obtained from peripheral blood. All receptors derive from a human donor in a cohort sampled during active COVID-19.

V gene TRBV10-3 combines with J gene TRBJ2-1; TRBD1 matches 9 bases. Per germline, CDR1 ENHRY and CDR2 SYGVKD. The trim removed 10 bases at V and 8 bases at J, leaving 12 bases unmatched. The CDR3 extends over 14 amino acids. CDR3 in amino acids: CATSEYRGQDEQFF. CDR3 in DNA: TGTGCCACCTCTGAATACAGGGGGCAAGATGAGCAGTTCTTC.

This rearrangement joins TRBV2 to TRBJ1-5; D is ambiguous. This CDR3 is built from 14 residues. CDR1 and CDR2 from the germline V gene are SNHLY and FYNNEI. V lost 2 bases and J lost 3, with 8 bases in between. CDR3 coding DNA: TGTGCCAGCAGTGAACATAGATCCAATCAGCCCCAGCATTTT. Translation: CASSEHRSNQPQHF.

The genes are TRBV2 and TRBJ2-3; tentative D call: TRBD2 (5 bases). Germline V gene sequence: CDR1 SNHLY, CDR2 FYNNEI. V lost 2 bases, J lost 3 bases, and 12 bases lay in between. The CDR3 totals 15 residues. The chain's CDR3 is CASSELGVGTDTQYF. CDR3 coding DNA: TGTGCCAGCAGTGAATTGGGAGTGGGGACAGATACGCAGTATTTT. Drawing the rest from reference TRBV2 and TRBJ2-3, the complete variable domain is EPEVTQTPSHQVTQMGQEVILRCVPISNHLYFYWYRQILGQKVEFLVSFYNNEISEKSEIFDDQFSVERPDGSNFTLKIRSTKLEDSAMYFCASSELGVGTDTQYFGPGTRLTVL.

This clone was seen just once. The chain uses TRBV11-3 and TRBJ2-3, with 11 bases aligning to TRBD2. Germline V gene lookup returns CDR1 SGHNT and CDR2 YENEEA. The V and J ends lost 9 bases and 3 bases, in that order; junction bases with no gene match: 8. The CDR3 has 15 residues. The CDR3 bases are TGTGCCAGGGTACTAGCGGGAGACGGTACAGATACGCAGTATTTT. Translation: CARVLAGDGTDTQYF.

J is TRBJ1-4 and V is TRBV12-3 or TRBV12-4; no definite D call. This CDR3 comprises 11 residues. V was trimmed by 1 base and J by 13 bases, leaving 7 bases between them. In DNA form, the CDR3 reads TGTGCCAGCAGTTTAGGAGGGTCACTGTTTTTT. Protein product: CASSLGGSLFF.

V usage is TRBV11-2 and J usage is TRBJ2-5; the match to TRBD2 covers 8 bases. V shed 4 bases and J 4 bases; nucleotides not matched to a gene: 2. Germline V gene data show CDR1 as SGHAT and CDR2 as FQNNGV. CDR3 length: 13 residues. In nucleotides, the CDR3 is TGTGCCAGCAGCTCGGGACTAGGAGAGACCCAGTACTTC. It codes for CASSSGLGETQYF.

The V gene is TRBV7-9, the J gene TRBJ2-7, with TRBD2 identical over 10 bases. The CDR3 consists of 14 residues. Germline CDR1 SEHNR, CDR2 FQNEAQ (reference sequence). V lost 5 bases to trimming and J lost 2 bases; unmatched junction nucleotides: 3. CDR3 bases: TGTGCCAGCAGCGAGGGACTAGCGACCTACGAGCAGTACTTC. This translates into CASSEGLATYEQYF.

The chain uses TRBV29-1 and TRBJ2-2, with TRBD1 matching 9 bases. CDR3 length equals 15 residues. CDR1 is SQVTM and CDR2 is ANQGSEA in the germline V gene. V trimming: 6 bases; J trimming: 2 bases; junction bases outside the gene matches: 7. The DNA for the CDR3 is TGCAGCGTAGCCCGGACAGGGGATAACACCGGGGAGCTGTTTTTT. Its translation: CSVARTGDNTGELFF.

The chain is built from TRBV5-1 and TRBJ2-1, with 9 bases aligning to TRBD2. CDR3 length: 16 residues. The germline CDR1 and CDR2 sequences are SGHRS and YFSETQ. V trimming: 1 base; J trimming: 4 bases; junction bases outside the gene matches: 6. In nucleotides, the CDR3 is TGCGCCAGCAGCTTGACCAGCGGGGGGACTTACAATGAGCAGTTCTTC. It translates to CASSLTSGGTYNEQFF.

The rearrangement links TRBV19 to TRBJ2-3; TRBD2 agrees at 10 bases. The CDR3 is 19 residues long. Germline V CDR1 and CDR2: LNHDA, SQIVND (reference sequence). J lost 5 bases, V lost 5 bases, and 19 bases had no gene match. CDR3 protein: CASSSRTQTSGRAGDTQYF. The CDR3, as DNA: TGTGCCAGTAGTTCCCGGACCCAGACCAGCGGGAGGGCCGGAGATACGCAGTATTTT.

V and J are TRBV2 and TRBJ1-5, with D hard to call. V lost 5 bases and J lost 1, with 15 bases in between. Germline values: CDR1 SNHLY, CDR2 FYNNEI. The CDR3 is made up of 16 amino acids. The chain's CDR3 is CASSPEGGGSNQPQHF. The CDR3 DNA follows: TGTGCCAGCAGTCCGGAGGGAGGAGGGAGCAATCAGCCCCAGCATTTT.

This chain connects TRBV21-1 to TRBJ1-6; the table's D call, TRBD1, has no DNA check behind it. TRBV21-1 is reported as a pseudogene. The CDR3 spans 18 residues. CDR3 in amino acids: CASRKDRPQSSYNSPLHF. The CDR3 DNA follows: TGTGCCAGCAGAAAAGACAGGCCACAGAGCTCCTATAATTCACCCCTCCACTTT.

The V call is TRBV27, the J call TRBJ2-6; D is ambiguous. The germline V and J ends were trimmed by 4 bases and 0 bases, with 7 bases remaining between them. There are 15 residues in the CDR3. Germline CDR1 MNHEY, CDR2 SMNVEV (reference sequence). In DNA, the CDR3 is TGTGCCAGCAGTTGGTCAGACTCTGGGGCCAACGTCCTGACTTTC. Translating it yields CASSWSDSGANVLTF.

The chain is built from TRBV11-3 and TRBJ1-1; D remains unclear. The CDR3 length is 11 residues. V was trimmed by 5 bases and J by 1 base, leaving 2 bases between them. CDR1 and CDR2 (germline): SGHNT, YENEEA. The CDR3 sequence: CASSRNTEAFF. The CDR3 nucleotides are TGTGCCAGCAGCCGGAACACTGAAGCTTTCTTT.